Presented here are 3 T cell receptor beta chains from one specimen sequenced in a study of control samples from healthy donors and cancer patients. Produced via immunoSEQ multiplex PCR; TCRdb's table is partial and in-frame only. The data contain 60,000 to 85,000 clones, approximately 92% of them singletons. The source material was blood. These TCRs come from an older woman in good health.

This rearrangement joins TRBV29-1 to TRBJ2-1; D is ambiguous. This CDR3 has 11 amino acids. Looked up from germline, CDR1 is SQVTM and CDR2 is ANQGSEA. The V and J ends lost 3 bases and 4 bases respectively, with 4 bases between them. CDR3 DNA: TGCAGCGTTGACAAGTACAATGAGCAGTTCTTC. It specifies CSVDKYNEQFF.

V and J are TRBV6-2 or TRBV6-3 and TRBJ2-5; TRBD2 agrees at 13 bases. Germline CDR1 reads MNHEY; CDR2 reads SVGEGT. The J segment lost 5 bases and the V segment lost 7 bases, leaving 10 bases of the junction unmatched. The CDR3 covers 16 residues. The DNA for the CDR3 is TGTGCCAGCAACCCGGGACTAGCGGGAACGTGGGAGACCCAGTACTTC. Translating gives CASNPGLAGTWETQYF.

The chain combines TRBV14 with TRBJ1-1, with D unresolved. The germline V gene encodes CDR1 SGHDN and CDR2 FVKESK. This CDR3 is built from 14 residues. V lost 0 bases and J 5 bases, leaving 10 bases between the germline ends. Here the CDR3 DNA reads TGTGCCAGCAGCCAAGATCAGATGTGGACTGAAGCTTTCTTT. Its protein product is CASSQDQMWTEAFF.